This TCR beta chain was observed in a study of control samples from healthy donors and cancer patients. The CDR3 sequence is 15 residues long. Between the trimmed V and J ends, which lost 1 base and 4 bases, there was a span of 12 bases. Germline V gene data show CDR1 as SGHRS and CDR2 as YFSETQ. The assay was immunoSEQ multiplex PCR, and TCRdb's table has in-frame clones only and misses some. This sample carries 45,000 to 70,000 clones, less than 95% of them seen once, and the ten largest clones take 0.91%. Sequenced input: PBMCs. This chain links TRBV5-1 with TRBJ1-3; D gene ambiguous. This receptor was taken from a man aged 25 to 45 with colorectal cancer. CDR3 bases: TGCGCCAGCAGCTTGACCGGGCCTAGAGGAAACACCATATATTTT. This encodes CASSLTGPRGNTIYF.